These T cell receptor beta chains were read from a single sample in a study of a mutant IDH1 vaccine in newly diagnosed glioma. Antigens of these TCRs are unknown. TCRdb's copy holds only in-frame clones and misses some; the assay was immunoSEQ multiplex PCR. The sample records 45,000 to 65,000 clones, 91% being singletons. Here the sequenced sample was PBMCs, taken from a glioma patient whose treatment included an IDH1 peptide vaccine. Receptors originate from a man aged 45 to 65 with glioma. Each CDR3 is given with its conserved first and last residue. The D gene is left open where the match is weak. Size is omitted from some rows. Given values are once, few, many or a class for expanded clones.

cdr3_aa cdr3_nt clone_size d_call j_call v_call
CAISGQVTYEQYF TGTGCCATCAGTGGACAGGTAACCTACGAGCAGTACTTC NA NA TRBJ2-7 TRBV10-3
CASSLGDSYEQYF TGTGCCAGCAGCTTGGGGGACAGCTACGAGCAGTACTTC NA TRBD1 TRBJ2-7 TRBV7-8
CASSQDGWGNTEAFF TGCGCCAGCAGCCAAGATGGATGGGGAAACACTGAAGCTTTCTTT NA NA TRBJ1-1 TRBV4-1
CASSLADRVETQYF TGTGCCAGCAGCTTGGCGGACAGGGTGGAGACCCAGTACTTC NA TRBD1 TRBJ2-5 TRBV5-4
CASTGGYGYTF TGTGCCAGCACCGGGGGGTATGGCTACACCTTC NA NA TRBJ1-2 TRBV27
CSGSRTVNTEAFF TGCAGCGGTTCTCGGACAGTGAACACTGAAGCTTTCTTT NA NA TRBJ1-1 TRBV29-1
CASSDITQAGYTF TGTGCCAGCAGCGACATCACGCAAGCTGGCTACACCTTC NA NA TRBJ1-2 TRBV7-9
CASSVSGDLYTGELFF TGTGCCAGCAGCGTATCAGGGGACTTGTACACCGGGGAGCTGTTTTTT NA NA TRBJ2-2 TRBV9
CASSFQRNTEAFF TGTGCCAGCAGTTTCCAGCGTAACACTGAAGCTTTCTTT NA NA TRBJ1-1 TRBV27
CASSLTGSEQFF TGTGCCAGCAGTTTGACAGGCAGTGAGCAGTTCTTC NA NA TRBJ2-1 TRBV27
CASSQDVRSWGGYTF TGCGCCAGCAGCCAAGATGTGCGGAGCTGGGGTGGCTACACCTTC NA NA TRBJ1-2 TRBV4-1
CASSGQLRTEAFF TGTGCCAGCAGTGGTCAGTTGCGCACTGAAGCTTTCTTT NA NA TRBJ1-1 TRBV2
CASSTPAGALGGEQFF TGTGCCAGCTCCACCCCCGCAGGGGCCCTGGGGGGAGAGCAGTTCTTC once NA TRBJ2-1 TRBV6-6
CASSEDKGYGYTF TGCGCCAGCAGTGAGGACAAAGGCTATGGCTACACCTTC NA NA TRBJ1-2 TRBV10-2
CASGELYEQYF TGTGCCAGCGGGGAACTGTACGAGCAGTACTTC NA NA TRBJ2-7 TRBV19
CASSEGTGSNQPQHF TGTGCCAGCTCAGAAGGGACAGGCAGCAATCAGCCCCAGCATTTT few TRBD1 TRBJ1-5 TRBV18
CASSYSSGPLNEKLFF TGTGCCAGCAGTTACTCATCGGGACCGCTAAATGAAAAACTGTTTTTT NA NA TRBJ1-4 TRBV6-5
CASSLELRYGQPQHF TGTGCCAGCAGCTTGGAGTTACGGTACGGACAGCCCCAGCATTTT once NA TRBJ1-5 TRBV5-8
CASSQVRGMVGYGYTF TGTGCCAGCAGCCAAGTACGCGGAATGGTAGGCTATGGCTACACCTTC NA NA TRBJ1-2 TRBV4-2
CASSPSVLDGYTF TGTGCCAGCAGCCCCTCTGTCCTGGATGGCTACACCTTC NA NA TRBJ1-2 TRBV9
CSVVGHNTEAFF TGCAGCGTTGTTGGGCATAACACTGAAGCTTTCTTT NA NA TRBJ1-1 TRBV29-1
CASSQDRWVWGGVQTPEELFF TGCGCCAGCAGCCAAGATCGTTGGGTTTGGGGAGGCGTCCAAACACCGGAGGAGCTGTTTTTT NA NA TRBJ2-2 TRBV4-3
CASSGQQNQPQHF TGTGCCAGCAGTGGACAGCAAAATCAGCCCCAGCATTTT few NA TRBJ1-5 TRBV6-5
CASSYSIESLHF TGTGCCAGCAGTTACTCCATAGAATCCCTCCACTTT NA NA TRBJ1-6 TRBV6-6
CASSRPGQGFATNEKLFF TGTGCCAGCAGCAGGCCGGGACAGGGCTTTGCAACTAATGAAAAACTGTTTTTT NA TRBD1 TRBJ1-4 TRBV5-6
CAPTDRRPYEQYF TGCGCCCCCACAGACAGGCGGCCCTACGAGCAGTACTTC NA NA TRBJ2-7 TRBV23-1
CASSQVSTPDSLYEQYF TGTGCCAGCAGCCAAGTTTCGACCCCAGATTCCCTATACGAGCAGTACTTC NA NA TRBJ2-7 TRBV14
CASRTINQPQHF TGTGCCAGCAGAACTATCAATCAGCCCCAGCATTTT NA NA TRBJ1-5 TRBV7-8
CASSHVGVYEQYF TGTGCCAGCAGCCACGTGGGGGTGTACGAGCAGTACTTC NA NA TRBJ2-7 TRBV4-2
CATSGSTNEKLFF TGTGCCACCTCGGGGAGCACTAATGAAAAACTGTTTTTT NA NA TRBJ1-4 TRBV28
CASSIGQGRRGNQPQHF TGTGCCAGTAGTATCGGACAGGGGAGGAGGGGCAATCAGCCCCAGCATTTT NA TRBD1 TRBJ1-5 TRBV19
CASSPGGSYNEQFF TGCGCCAGCTCCCCGGGAGGGTCCTACAATGAGCAGTTCTTC once TRBD2 TRBJ2-1 TRBV5-1
CASSLEDRGHSNCGYTF TGTGCCAGCAGCTTAGAGGACAGGGGGCATTCTAACTGTGGCTACACCTTC NA TRBD1 TRBJ1-2 TRBV11-3
CASSYSRSGGPYEQYF TGTGCCAGCAGTTACTCGAGGTCGGGAGGGCCCTACGAGCAGTACTTC NA TRBD2 TRBJ2-7 TRBV6-5
CASTVAGQSSYNEQFF TGTGCCAGTACGGTAGCGGGACAGAGCTCCTACAATGAGCAGTTCTTC NA NA TRBJ2-1 TRBV19
CASSVLTGGAGEAFF TGTGCCAGCAGTGTTTTGACAGGGGGCGCGGGTGAAGCTTTCTTT NA TRBD1 TRBJ1-1 TRBV2
CASSGGQGAGNTIYF TGTGCCAGCAGCGGGGGACAGGGCGCTGGAAACACCATATATTTT NA TRBD1 TRBJ1-3 TRBV9
CASSPLTGTTNEQYF TGTGCCAGCAGCCCTTTAACCGGGACAACAAACGAGCAGTACTTC once NA TRBJ2-7 TRBV5-6
CASSRGGAGGIGTEAFF TGTGCCAGCAGTCGGGGGGGGGCAGGGGGCATCGGCACTGAAGCTTTCTTT NA TRBD1 TRBJ1-1 TRBV5-4
CASSQRDRGDTGELFF TGTGCCAGCAGCCAGCGGGACAGGGGCGACACCGGGGAGCTGTTTTTT NA TRBD1 TRBJ2-2 TRBV4-2
CASSVTGGGNQPQHF TGTGCCAGCAGCGTAACAGGGGGCGGCAATCAGCCCCAGCATTTT NA TRBD1 TRBJ1-5 TRBV9
CASSKGVSGRPFNEQFF TGTGCCAGCAGCAAAGGGGTGAGCGGGAGACCTTTCAATGAGCAGTTCTTC NA NA TRBJ2-1 TRBV21-1
CASSRTSGASYEQYF TGTGCCAGCAGCCGAACTAGCGGGGCCTCCTACGAGCAGTACTTC NA TRBD2 TRBJ2-7 TRBV28
CASSLQVHQETQYF TGTGCCAGCAGCTTACAGGTTCATCAAGAGACCCAGTACTTC NA NA TRBJ2-5 TRBV13
CASSLALVGGETQYF TGCGCCAGCAGCTTGGCCCTTGTTGGGGGAGAGACCCAGTACTTC NA NA TRBJ2-5 TRBV5-1
CASSSLGGDSSYEQYF TGTGCCAGCAGCTCCCTAGGGGGCGATAGCTCCTACGAGCAGTACTTC NA TRBD1 TRBJ2-7 TRBV7-9
CASSGGTSGRNYYEQYF TGCGCCAGCAGCGGCGGGACTAGCGGGAGGAACTACTACGAGCAGTACTTC NA TRBD2 TRBJ2-7 TRBV5-1
CASNIDLLEQYF TGTGCCAGCAACATCGATCTCTTGGAGCAGTACTTC NA NA TRBJ2-7 TRBV2
CASSQEFGQGNRDEQFF TGTGCCAGCAGCCAAGAGTTTGGACAGGGAAATCGGGATGAGCAGTTCTTC NA TRBD1 TRBJ2-1 TRBV14
CASSQEIGAGVADTQYF TGCGCCAGCAGCCAAGAGATTGGAGCGGGGGTGGCAGATACGCAGTATTTT NA TRBD2 TRBJ2-3 TRBV4-3
CASSKISLLLNQPQHF TGTGCCAGCAGCAAAATATCGTTACTTCTTAATCAGCCCCAGCATTTT NA NA TRBJ1-5 TRBV21-1
CASRILGTGGYEQYF TGTGCCAGCCGGATATTAGGGACAGGGGGCTACGAGCAGTACTTC NA TRBD1 TRBJ2-7 TRBV6-1
CASSFGGSSYNEQFF TGTGCCAGCAGTTTTGGCGGAAGCTCCTACAATGAGCAGTTCTTC NA NA TRBJ2-1 TRBV28
CASRLRENGELFF TGTGCCAGCAGACTCAGGGAAAATGGGGAGCTGTTTTTT NA NA TRBJ2-2 TRBV2
CASSLDQGVGGELFF TGTGCCAGCAGCTTGGATCAGGGGGTTGGCGGGGAGCTGTTTTTT NA TRBD1 TRBJ2-2 TRBV5-4
CAWSLPGPSYEQYF TGTGCCTGGAGCCTCCCGGGGCCCTCCTACGAGCAGTACTTC NA NA TRBJ2-7 TRBV30
CASSMDRLPHTNSPLHF TGTGCCAGTAGTATGGACAGGTTACCGCATACGAATTCACCCCTCCACTTT NA TRBD1 TRBJ1-6 TRBV19
CASSPRTGMPLGDEQYF TGTGCCAGCAGCCCCAGGACAGGGATGCCCCTAGGGGACGAGCAGTACTTC NA TRBD1 TRBJ2-7 TRBV13